The clone carrying this T cell receptor beta chain was counted only a few times. The target antigen is unknown. This CDR3 region has 14 residues. J gave up 3 bases and V 5 bases, and 5 bases lay outside the gene matches. CDR1 MDHEN and CDR2 SYDVKM come from the germline V gene. The source of the sample is a study of a mutant IDH1 vaccine in newly diagnosed glioma. Time point reported: week 35, safety follow-up. The vaccine gave 300 ug of a 20-mer mutant IDH1 peptide subcutaneously per dose. Scheduled for weeks 1, 3, 5, 7, 11, 15, 19 and 23, eight vaccinations were given to patients. The assay was immunoSEQ multiplex PCR, and TCRdb's table has in-frame clones only and misses some. This table holds tens of thousands of clones, around 80% found once.

The genes are TRBV28 and TRBJ2-5, with 8 bases that match TRBD1. The receptor comes from a man aged 40-55 years with glioma. Some clones in this sample may be carry-over from other donors' samples. The source was PBMCs, collected from a glioma patient whose treatment included an IDH1 peptide vaccine. In nucleotides, the CDR3 is TGTGCCAGCAGTCCGGACAGGGTGGAAGAGACCCAGTACTTC. Translating gives CASSPDRVEETQYF.